These 11 T cell receptor beta chains were all obtained from the same sample, sequenced in a study of cytomegalovirus exposure and HLA in healthy donors. Both 60 Vbeta primers and 13 Jbeta primers went into the PCR. The repertoire was sequenced with immunoSEQ multiplex PCR; TCRdb's copy has only in-frame clones and lacks some. The sample shows around 70,000 clones, and 4.5% to 5% sits with its ten largest clones. Sequenced sample: PBMCs. The receptors derive from a man aged 40-55 years in good health and CMV-seronegative.

This sequence joins TRBV11-2 and TRBJ1-2; 7 bases fit TRBD1. Germline V gene data show CDR1 as SGHAT and CDR2 as FQNNGV. V lost 2 bases and J lost 6; bases outside the gene matches: 3. This CDR3 region has 13 residues. Here the CDR3 reads CASSLSTGDGYTF. The CDR3 nucleotides are TGTGCCAGCAGCTTAAGCACAGGGGATGGCTACACCTTC.

The chain uses TRBV9 and TRBJ2-7; TRBD2 matches 8 bases. Germline CDR1 reads SGDLS; CDR2 reads YYNGEE. The junction had 8 bases not matched to a gene; V was cut back by 4 bases and J by 2 bases. The CDR3 has 15 amino acids. The CDR3 bases are TGTGCCAGCAGCAAAGCTAGCGGGCCGACCTACGAGCAGTACTTC. Amino acids: CASSKASGPTYEQYF. Variable domain in full (rest from reference TRBV9 and TRBJ2-7): DSGVTQTPKHLITATGQRVTLRCSPRSGDLSVYWYQQSLDQGLQFLIQYYNGEERAKGNILERFSAQQFPDLHSELNLSSLELGDSALYFCASSKASGPTYEQYFGPGTRLTVT.

The chain couples TRBV6-5 to TRBJ2-7; 10 bases agree with TRBD1. This CDR3 contains 15 residues. CDR1 and CDR2 from the germline V gene are MNHEY and SVGAGI. Trimming removed 6 bases from V and 2 bases from J; junction bases left unmatched: 7. The CDR3 region is CASSRKGTGAYEQYF. The CDR3 nucleotides read TGTGCCAGCAGCCGAAAAGGGACAGGGGCCTACGAGCAGTACTTC.

The chain links TRBV5-6 to TRBJ1-1; 9 positions match TRBD1. V shed 0 bases and J 6 bases; nucleotides not matched to a gene: 12. In germline, CDR1 is SGHDT, CDR2 YYEEEE. This CDR3 region has 17 residues. The CDR3 DNA reads as TGTGCCAGCAGCTTGGACAGGGGGCGAGGTCGGCGCTCTGAAGCTTTCTTT. Translating gives CASSLDRGRGRRSEAFF.

The CDR3 nucleotides are TGCGCCAGCAGCTCGACAGGGGAAGGAGCGGTGCTGTTTTTT. The encoded protein is CASSSTGEGAVLFF. The chain links TRBV5-1 to TRBJ2-2; 8 bases line up with TRBD1. Germline values: CDR1 SGHRS, CDR2 YFSETQ. This CDR3 region has 14 residues. Trimming at V came to 3 bases and at J to 13 bases, leaving 11 bases not matched to a gene.

The chain couples TRBV5-1 to TRBJ2-3, with 13 positions matching TRBD2. V lost 0 bases, J lost 2 bases, and 9 bases stayed unmatched. The CDR3 covers 19 residues. Per the germline V gene, CDR1 is SGHRS and CDR2 is YFSETQ. The chain's CDR3 is CASSLAKTSGGGSTDTQYF. In DNA form, the CDR3 reads TGCGCCAGCAGCTTGGCCAAAACTAGCGGGGGGGGTTCCACAGATACGCAGTATTTT.

The chain recombines TRBV4-3 with TRBJ1-1; D call uncertain. The germline V gene encodes CDR1 LGHNA and CDR2 YSLEER. The CDR3 contains 15 residues. Trimming stripped 0 bases from V and 4 bases from J, with 12 bases between. CDR3 region: CASSQEVIAGTEAFF. The CDR3 bases are TGCGCCAGCAGCCAAGAGGTCATTGCCGGCACTGAAGCTTTCTTT.

The CDR3 here is CASSPLSTPMDTGELFF. The CDR3 coding sequence is TGTGCCAGCAGCCCCTTATCTACCCCGATGGACACCGGGGAGCTGTTTTTT. J is TRBJ2-2 and V is TRBV7-4; no clear D. CDR1 is SGHVT and CDR2 is SQSDAQ in the germline V gene. The V end was cut by 5 bases, the J end by 3 bases, with 19 bases between. CDR3 length equals 17 residues. The complete variable domain, with remaining parts taken from reference TRBV7-4 and TRBJ2-2, reads GAGVSQSPRYKVAKRGRDVALRCDSISGHVTLYWYRQTLGQGSEVLTYSQSDAQRDKSGRPSGRFSAERPERSVSTLKIQRTEQGDSAVYLCASSPLSTPMDTGELFFGEGSRLTVL.

This chain uses TRBV5-4 with TRBJ1-1; TRBD1 is a possible D gene (6 bases). The CDR3 sequence is 12 residues long. V was cut by 6 bases and J by 3 bases, with 9 bases left in between. Germline V lookup: CDR1 SGHNT, CDR2 YYREEE (reference sequence). CDR3 DNA: TGTGCCAGCACAGACAGGTACACTGAAGCTTTCTTT. As protein: CASTDRYTEAFF.

The rearrangement links TRBV7-9 to TRBJ1-1; 7 bases are a match to TRBD1. This CDR3 spans 15 amino acids. Germline trimming cut 2 bases from V and 1 base from J; bases unmatched to any gene: 4. Germline assignment: CDR1 SEHNR and CDR2 FQNEAQ (reference sequence). The CDR3 region is CASSLLGGGNTEAFF. The CDR3, as DNA: TGTGCCAGCAGCTTATTAGGGGGCGGGAACACTGAAGCTTTCTTT.

The rearrangement links TRBV15 to TRBJ2-2; weak D call: TRBD1 (6 bases). The CDR3 is 14 amino acids. V was cut by 2 bases and J by 6 bases, with 10 bases left in between. Germline V gives CDR1 LNHNV, CDR2 YYDKDF (reference sequence). DNA of the CDR3: TGTGCCACCAGCAGACTCCAGGGGCCCGGGGAGCTGTTTTTT. It encodes CATSRLQGPGELFF.